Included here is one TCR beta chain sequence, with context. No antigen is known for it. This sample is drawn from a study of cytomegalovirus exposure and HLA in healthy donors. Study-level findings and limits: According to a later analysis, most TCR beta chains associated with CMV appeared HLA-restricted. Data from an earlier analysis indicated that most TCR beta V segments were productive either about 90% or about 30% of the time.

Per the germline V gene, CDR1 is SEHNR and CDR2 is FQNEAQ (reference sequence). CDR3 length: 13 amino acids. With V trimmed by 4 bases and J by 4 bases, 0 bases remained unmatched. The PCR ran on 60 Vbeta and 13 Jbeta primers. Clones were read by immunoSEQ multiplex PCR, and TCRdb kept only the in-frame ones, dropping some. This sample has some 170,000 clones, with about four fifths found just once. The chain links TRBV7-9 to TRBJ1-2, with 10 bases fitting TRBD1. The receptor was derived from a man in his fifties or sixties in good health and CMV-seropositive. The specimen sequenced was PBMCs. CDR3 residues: CASSWDRGYGYTF. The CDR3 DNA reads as TGTGCCAGCAGCTGGGACAGGGGCTATGGCTACACCTTC.